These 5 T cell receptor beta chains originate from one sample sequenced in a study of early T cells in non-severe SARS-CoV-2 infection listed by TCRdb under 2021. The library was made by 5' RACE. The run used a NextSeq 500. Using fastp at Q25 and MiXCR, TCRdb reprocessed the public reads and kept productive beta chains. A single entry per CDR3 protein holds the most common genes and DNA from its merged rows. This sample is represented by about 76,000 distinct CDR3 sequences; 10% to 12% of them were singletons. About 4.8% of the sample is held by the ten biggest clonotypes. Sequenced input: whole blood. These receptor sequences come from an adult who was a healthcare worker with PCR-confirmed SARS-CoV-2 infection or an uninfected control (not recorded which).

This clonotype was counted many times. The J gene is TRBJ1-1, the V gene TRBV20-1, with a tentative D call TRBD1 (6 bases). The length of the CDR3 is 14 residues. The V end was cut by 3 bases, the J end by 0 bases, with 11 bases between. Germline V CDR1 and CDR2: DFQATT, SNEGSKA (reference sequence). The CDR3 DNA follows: TGCAGTGCTAGCCCGGGACACCTGAACACTGAAGCTTTCTTT. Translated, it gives CSASPGHLNTEAFF.

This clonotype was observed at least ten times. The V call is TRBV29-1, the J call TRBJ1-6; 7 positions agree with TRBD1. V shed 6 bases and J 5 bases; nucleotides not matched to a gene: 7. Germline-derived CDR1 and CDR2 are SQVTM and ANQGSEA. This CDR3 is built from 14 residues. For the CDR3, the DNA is TGCAGCGTCCGGACAGGTCCAGATAATTCACCCCTCCACTTT. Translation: CSVRTGPDNSPLHF. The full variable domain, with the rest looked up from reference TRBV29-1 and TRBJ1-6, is SAVISQKPSRDICQRGTSLTIQCQVDSQVTMMFWYRQQPGQSLTLIATANQGSEATYESGFVIDKFPISRPNLTFSTLTVSNMSPEDSSIYLCSVRTGPDNSPLHFGNGTRLTVT.

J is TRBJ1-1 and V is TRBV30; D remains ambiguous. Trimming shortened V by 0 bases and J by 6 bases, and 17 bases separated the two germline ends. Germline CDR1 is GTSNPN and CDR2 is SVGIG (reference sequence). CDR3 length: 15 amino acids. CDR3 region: CAWSVVLEDISEAFF. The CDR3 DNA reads TGTGCCTGGAGTGTAGTACTAGAAGATATTTCTGAAGCTTTCTTT.

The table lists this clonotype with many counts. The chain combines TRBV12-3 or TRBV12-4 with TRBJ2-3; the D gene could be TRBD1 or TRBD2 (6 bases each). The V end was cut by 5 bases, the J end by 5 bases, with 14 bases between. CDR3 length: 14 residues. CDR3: CASSGLGGLDTQYF. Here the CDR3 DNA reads TGTGCCAGCAGTGGTTTGGGGGGCCTAGATACGCAGTATTTT.

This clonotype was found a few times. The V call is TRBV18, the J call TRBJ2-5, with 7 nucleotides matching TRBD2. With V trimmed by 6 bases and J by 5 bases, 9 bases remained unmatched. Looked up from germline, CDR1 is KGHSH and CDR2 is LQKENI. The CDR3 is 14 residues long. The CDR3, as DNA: TGTGCCAGCTCCCGGAGCGGGGACGATGAGACCCAGTACTTC. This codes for CASSRSGDDETQYF.